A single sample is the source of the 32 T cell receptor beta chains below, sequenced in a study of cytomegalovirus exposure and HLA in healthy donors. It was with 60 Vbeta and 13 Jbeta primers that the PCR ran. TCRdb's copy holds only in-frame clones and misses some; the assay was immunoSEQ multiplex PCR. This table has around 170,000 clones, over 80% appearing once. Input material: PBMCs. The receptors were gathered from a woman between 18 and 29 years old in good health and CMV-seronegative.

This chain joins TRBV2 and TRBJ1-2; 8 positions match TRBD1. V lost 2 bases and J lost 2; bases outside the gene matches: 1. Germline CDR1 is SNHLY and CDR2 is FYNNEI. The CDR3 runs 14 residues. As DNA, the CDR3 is TGTGCCAGCAGTGAACGACAGGGGAACTATGGCTACACCTTC. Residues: CASSERQGNYGYTF.

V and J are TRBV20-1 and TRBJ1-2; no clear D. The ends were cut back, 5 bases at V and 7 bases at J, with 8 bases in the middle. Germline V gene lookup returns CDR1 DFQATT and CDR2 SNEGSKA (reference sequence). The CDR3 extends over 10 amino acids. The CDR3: CSALRGGYTF. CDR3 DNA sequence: TGCAGTGCTCTCCGGGGTGGCTACACCTTC.

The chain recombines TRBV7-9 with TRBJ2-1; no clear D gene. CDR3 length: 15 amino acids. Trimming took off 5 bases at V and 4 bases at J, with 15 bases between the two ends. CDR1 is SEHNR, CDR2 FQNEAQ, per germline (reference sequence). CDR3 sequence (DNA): TGTGCCAGCAGCCTTCGACTGGTACGTTACAATGAGCAGTTCTTC. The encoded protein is CASSLRLVRYNEQFF.

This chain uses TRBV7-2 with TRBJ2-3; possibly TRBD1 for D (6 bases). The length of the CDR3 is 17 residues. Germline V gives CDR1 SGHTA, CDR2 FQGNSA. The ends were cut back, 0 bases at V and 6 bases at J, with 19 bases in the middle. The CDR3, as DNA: TGTGCCAGCAGCTTAGCTCGAGTGGGACAAGGGAAGGATACGCAGTATTTT. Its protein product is CASSLARVGQGKDTQYF.

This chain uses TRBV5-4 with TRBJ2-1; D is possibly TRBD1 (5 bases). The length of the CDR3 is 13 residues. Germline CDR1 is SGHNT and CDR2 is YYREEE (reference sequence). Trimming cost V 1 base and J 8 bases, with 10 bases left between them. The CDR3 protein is CASSLNTGDEQFF. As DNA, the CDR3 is TGTGCCAGCAGCTTGAACACAGGCGATGAGCAGTTCTTC. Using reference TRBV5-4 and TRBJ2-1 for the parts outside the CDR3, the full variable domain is ETGVTQSPTHLIKTRGQQVTLRCSSQSGHNTVSWYQQALGQGPQFIFQYYREEENGRGNFPPRFSGLQFPNYSSELNVNALELDDSALYLCASSLNTGDEQFFGPGTRLTVL.

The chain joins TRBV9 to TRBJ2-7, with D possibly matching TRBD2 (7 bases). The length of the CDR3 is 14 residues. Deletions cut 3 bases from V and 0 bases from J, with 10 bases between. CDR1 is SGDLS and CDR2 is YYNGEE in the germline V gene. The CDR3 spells CASSEGGASYEQYF. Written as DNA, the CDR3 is TGTGCCAGCAGCGAGGGGGGGGCCTCCTACGAGCAGTACTTC.

In DNA form, the CDR3 reads TGTGCCAGCTCGCAAACAGGGGGTCGAGGCACCTTC. Its protein is CASSQTGGRGTF. V usage is TRBV18 and J usage is TRBJ1-2; 8 nucleotides agree with TRBD1. Germline-derived CDR1 and CDR2 are KGHSH and LQKENI. The CDR3 contains 12 residues. V was clipped by 6 bases and J by 13 bases; unmatched bases: 10.

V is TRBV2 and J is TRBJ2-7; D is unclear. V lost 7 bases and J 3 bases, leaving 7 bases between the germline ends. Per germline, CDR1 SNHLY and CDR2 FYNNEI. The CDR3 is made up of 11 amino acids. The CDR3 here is CASTKLYEQYF. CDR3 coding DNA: TGTGCCAGCACCAAGCTCTACGAGCAGTACTTC.

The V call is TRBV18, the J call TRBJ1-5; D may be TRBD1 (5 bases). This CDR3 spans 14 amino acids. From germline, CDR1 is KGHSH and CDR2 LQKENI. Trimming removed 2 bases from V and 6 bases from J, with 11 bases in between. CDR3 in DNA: TGTGCCAGCTCACCAGGGTTCGGGGGTCAGCCCCAGCATTTT. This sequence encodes CASSPGFGGQPQHF.

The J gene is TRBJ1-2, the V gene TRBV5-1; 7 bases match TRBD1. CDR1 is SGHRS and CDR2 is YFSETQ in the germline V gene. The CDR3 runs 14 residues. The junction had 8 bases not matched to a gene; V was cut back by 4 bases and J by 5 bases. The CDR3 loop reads CASSTRQGLYGYTF. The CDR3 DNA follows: TGCGCCAGCAGCACCCGACAGGGTTTATATGGCTACACCTTC.

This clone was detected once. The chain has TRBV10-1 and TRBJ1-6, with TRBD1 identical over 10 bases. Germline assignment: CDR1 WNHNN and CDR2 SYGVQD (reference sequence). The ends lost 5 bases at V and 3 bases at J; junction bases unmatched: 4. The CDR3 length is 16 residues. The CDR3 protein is CASSSGQGIYNSPLHF. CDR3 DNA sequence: TGCGCCAGCAGTTCGGGACAGGGGATCTATAATTCACCCCTCCACTTT.

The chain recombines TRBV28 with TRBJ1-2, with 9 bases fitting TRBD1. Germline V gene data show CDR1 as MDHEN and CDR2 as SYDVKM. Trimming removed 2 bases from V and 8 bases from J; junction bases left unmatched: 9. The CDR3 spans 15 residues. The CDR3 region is CASSLRANGQGGYTF. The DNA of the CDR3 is TGTGCCAGCAGTTTAAGGGCTAACGGACAGGGGGGCTACACCTTC.

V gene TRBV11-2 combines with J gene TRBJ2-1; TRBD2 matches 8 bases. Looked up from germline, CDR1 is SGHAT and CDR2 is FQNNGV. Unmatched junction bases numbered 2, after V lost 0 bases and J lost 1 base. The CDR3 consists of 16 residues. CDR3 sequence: CASSLDSSGSYNEQFF. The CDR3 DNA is TGTGCCAGCAGCTTAGACTCTAGCGGGTCCTACAATGAGCAGTTCTTC.

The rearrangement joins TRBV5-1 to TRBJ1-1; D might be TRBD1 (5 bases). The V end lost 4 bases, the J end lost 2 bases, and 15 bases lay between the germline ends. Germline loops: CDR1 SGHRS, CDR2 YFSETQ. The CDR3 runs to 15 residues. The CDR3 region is CASSIYLQGNTEAFF. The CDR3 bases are TGCGCCAGCAGCATCTACCTGCAGGGAAACACTGAAGCTTTCTTT.

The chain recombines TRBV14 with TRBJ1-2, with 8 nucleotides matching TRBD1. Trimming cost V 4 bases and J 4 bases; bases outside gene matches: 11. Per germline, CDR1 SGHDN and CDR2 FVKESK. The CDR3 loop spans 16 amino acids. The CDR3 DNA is TGTGCCAGCAGCCCCCTCGGACAGGGACCTATCTATGGCTACACCTTC. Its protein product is CASSPLGQGPIYGYTF.

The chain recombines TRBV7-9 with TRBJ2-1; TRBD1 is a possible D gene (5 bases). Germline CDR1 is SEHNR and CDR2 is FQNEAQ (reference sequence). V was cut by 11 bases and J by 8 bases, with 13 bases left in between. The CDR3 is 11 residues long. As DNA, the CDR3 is TGTGCCGGGGCCGGCTTGGATGAGCAGTTCTTC. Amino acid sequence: CAGAGLDEQFF.

For the CDR3, the DNA is TGTGCCAGCAGCTTGTCTGCCTACGAGCAGTACTTC. It codes for CASSLSAYEQYF. The chain recombines TRBV11-2 with TRBJ2-5; no clear D gene. The DNA end lines up better with TRBJ2-7; the J call may be wrong. Germline V CDR1 and CDR2: SGHAT, FQNNGV. The CDR3 extends over 12 amino acids.

The CDR3 bases are TGTGCCAGCAGGGGGAGGTCGGCCACTGAAGCTTTCTTT. Protein product: CASRGRSATEAFF. The chain uses TRBV27 and TRBJ1-1; D remains ambiguous. Germline assignment: CDR1 MNHEY and CDR2 SMNVEV (reference sequence). V lost 6 bases, J lost 4 bases, and 12 bases lay in between. The CDR3 runs to 13 residues.

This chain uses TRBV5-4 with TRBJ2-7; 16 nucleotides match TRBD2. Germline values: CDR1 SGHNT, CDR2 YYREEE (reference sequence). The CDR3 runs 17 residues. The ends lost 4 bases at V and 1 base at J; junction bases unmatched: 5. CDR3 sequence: CASSPGLAGGLSYEQYF. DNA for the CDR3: TGTGCCAGCAGCCCGGGACTAGCGGGGGGGCTATCCTACGAGCAGTACTTC.

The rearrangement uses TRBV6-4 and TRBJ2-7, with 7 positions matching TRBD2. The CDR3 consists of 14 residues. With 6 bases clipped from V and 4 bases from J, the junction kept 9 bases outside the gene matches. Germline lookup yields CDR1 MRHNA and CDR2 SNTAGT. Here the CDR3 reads CASSGDGTKYEQYF. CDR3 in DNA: TGTGCCAGCAGCGGGGACGGGACTAAATACGAGCAGTACTTC.

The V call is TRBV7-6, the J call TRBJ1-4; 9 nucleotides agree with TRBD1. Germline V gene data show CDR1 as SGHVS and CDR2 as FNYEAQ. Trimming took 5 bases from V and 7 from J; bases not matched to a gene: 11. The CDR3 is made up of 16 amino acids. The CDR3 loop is CASSGLYRGRSEKLFF. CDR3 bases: TGTGCCAGCAGCGGACTATACAGGGGGCGTAGTGAAAAACTGTTTTTT.

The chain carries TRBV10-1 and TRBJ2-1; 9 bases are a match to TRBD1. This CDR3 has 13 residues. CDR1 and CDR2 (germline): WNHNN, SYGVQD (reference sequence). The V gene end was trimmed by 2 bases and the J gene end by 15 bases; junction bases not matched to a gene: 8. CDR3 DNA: TGCGCCAGCAGTGAGGAGCTTACAGGGGGCTTGTTCTTC. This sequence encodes CASSEELTGGLFF.

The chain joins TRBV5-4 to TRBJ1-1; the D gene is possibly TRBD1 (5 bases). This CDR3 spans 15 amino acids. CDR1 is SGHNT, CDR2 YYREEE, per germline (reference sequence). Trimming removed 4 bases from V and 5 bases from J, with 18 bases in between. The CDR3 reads CASSPAWGVDTEAFF. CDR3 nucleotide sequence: TGTGCCAGCAGCCCGGCGTGGGGGGTGGATACTGAAGCTTTCTTT.

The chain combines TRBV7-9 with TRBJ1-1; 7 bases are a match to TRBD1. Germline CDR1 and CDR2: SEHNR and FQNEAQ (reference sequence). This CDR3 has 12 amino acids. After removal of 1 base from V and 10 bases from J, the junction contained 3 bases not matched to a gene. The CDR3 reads CASSLEQGLAFF. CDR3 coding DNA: TGTGCCAGCAGCTTAGAACAGGGGTTAGCTTTCTTT.

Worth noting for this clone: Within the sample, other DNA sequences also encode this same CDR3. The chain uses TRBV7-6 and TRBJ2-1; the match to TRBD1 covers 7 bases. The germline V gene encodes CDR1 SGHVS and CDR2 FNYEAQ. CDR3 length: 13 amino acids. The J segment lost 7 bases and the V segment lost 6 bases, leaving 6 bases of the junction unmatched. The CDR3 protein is CASSTGVRNEQFF. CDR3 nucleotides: TGTGCCAGCAGTACAGGGGTGAGGAATGAGCAGTTCTTC.

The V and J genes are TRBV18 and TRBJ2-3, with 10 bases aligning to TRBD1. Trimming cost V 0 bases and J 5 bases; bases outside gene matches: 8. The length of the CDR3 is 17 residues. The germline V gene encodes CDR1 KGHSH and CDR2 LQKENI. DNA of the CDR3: TGTGCCAGCTCACCACCGGGGGACAGGGGAGACAGAGATACGCAGTATTTT. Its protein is CASSPPGDRGDRDTQYF. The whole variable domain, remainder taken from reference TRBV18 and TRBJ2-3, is NAGVMQNPRHLVRRRGQEARLRCSPMKGHSHVYWYRQLPEEGLKFMVYLQKENIIDESGMPKERFSAEFPKEGPSILRIQQVVRGDSAAYFCASSPPGDRGDRDTQYFGPGTRLTVL.

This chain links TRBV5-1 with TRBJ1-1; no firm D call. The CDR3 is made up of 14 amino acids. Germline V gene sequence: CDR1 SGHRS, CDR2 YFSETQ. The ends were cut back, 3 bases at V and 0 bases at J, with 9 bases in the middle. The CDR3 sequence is CASSSTDMNTEAFF. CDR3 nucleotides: TGCGCCAGCAGCTCCACAGATATGAACACTGAAGCTTTCTTT.

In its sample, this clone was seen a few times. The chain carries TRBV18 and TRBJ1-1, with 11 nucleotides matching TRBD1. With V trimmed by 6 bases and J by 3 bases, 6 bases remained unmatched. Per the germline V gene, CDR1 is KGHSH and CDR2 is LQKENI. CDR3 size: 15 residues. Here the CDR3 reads CASSPPGQGDTEAFF. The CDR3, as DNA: TGTGCCAGCTCTCCTCCGGGACAGGGGGACACTGAAGCTTTCTTT. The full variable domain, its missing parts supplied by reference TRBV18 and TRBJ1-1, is NAGVMQNPRHLVRRRGQEARLRCSPMKGHSHVYWYRQLPEEGLKFMVYLQKENIIDESGMPKERFSAEFPKEGPSILRIQQVVRGDSAAYFCASSPPGQGDTEAFFGQGTRLTVV.

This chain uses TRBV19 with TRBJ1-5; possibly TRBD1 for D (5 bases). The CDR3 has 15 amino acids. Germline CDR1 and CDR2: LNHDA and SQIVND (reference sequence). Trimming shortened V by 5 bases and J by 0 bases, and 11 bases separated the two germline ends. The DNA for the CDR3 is TGTGCCAGTAGTCCGACAGCATATAGCAATCAGCCCCAGCATTTT. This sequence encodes CASSPTAYSNQPQHF.

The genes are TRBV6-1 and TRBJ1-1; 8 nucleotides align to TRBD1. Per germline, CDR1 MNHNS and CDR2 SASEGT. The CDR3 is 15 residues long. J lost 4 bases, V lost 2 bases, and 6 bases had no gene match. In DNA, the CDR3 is TGTGCCAGCAGTGAACGCAGGGGGCGCGGCACTGAAGCTTTCTTT. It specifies CASSERRGRGTEAFF.

The CDR3 DNA follows: TGTGCCAGTAGTATATCTGAGGGCCCCTACGAGCAGTACTTC. It encodes CASSISEGPYEQYF. The V call is TRBV19, the J call TRBJ2-7; D is possibly TRBD2 (5 bases). This CDR3 contains 14 residues. Germline V CDR1 and CDR2: LNHDA, SQIVND (reference sequence). Trimming pared 2 bases from V and 2 bases from J, leaving 10 bases between.

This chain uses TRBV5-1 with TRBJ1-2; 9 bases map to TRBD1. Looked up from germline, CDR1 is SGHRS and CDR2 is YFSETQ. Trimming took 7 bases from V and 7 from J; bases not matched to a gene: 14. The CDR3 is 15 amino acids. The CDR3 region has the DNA TGCGCCAGCGCCAATCGACAGGGGGGAGTTTCTGGCTACACCTTC. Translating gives CASANRQGGVSGYTF.